Detailed here is one T cell receptor (beta chain). These data are taken from a study of CD8 T cells in Susac syndrome. This CDR3 is 13 amino acids long. The germline CDR1 and CDR2 sequences are DFQATT and SNEGSKA (reference sequence). With 7 bases clipped from V and 2 bases from J, the junction kept 5 bases outside the gene matches. An amount of RNA that ranged from roughly 0.5 to 1 ug was reverse transcribed with random hexamers. TCRdb passed the immunoSEQ multiplex PCR reads through MiXCR, listing each CDR3 protein once. Among roughly 220,000 distinct CDR3 sequences listed, about 94% were seen once.

The chain is built from TRBV20-1 and TRBJ2-7, with 10 nucleotides matching TRBD1. This receptor was taken from a human donor with Susac syndrome. The sequencing sample was made of CD4+ T cells from PBMCs. The DNA for the CDR3 is TGCAGTGGGGGACAGGGGATCGCCTACGAGCAGTACTTC. This translates into CSGGQGIAYEQYF.